The TCR beta chain under discussion was sequenced for a study of blood T cells in healthy people across ages (dated by TCRdb to 2013 to 2016). Looking at the study overall: In model experiments, roughly one uniquely barcoded TCR beta cDNA molecule per two T cells was captured by template switching. Four age groups were formed from the donors: young (average roughly 15 years), middle-aged (approximately 39), aged (roughly 56) and long-lived (less than 85). Donors of different ages were randomly distributed across sequencing lanes to avoid experimental bias. Age-related changes in TCR beta repertoire diversity were measured in the study by deep sequencing normalized with unique cDNA molecular identifiers. Two additional independent replicas of 1 million unique cDNA reads from the same blood draw were analyzed for two donors (one aged 18 to 30 and one aged 80 or older). The full study reports these points: Donor CMV infection status was unknown, potentially confounding age-related changes in expanded clonotypes. A strong correlation was found between observed TCR beta diversity and the percentage of naive T cells measured by flow cytometry. As age increased, observed TCR beta diversity per million T cells dropped in a roughly linear way, and a significant reduction was already evident by age 40. Compared with the aged group, the long-lived group had more naive CD4+ T cells, fewer expanded clones and increased TCR diversity, a pattern suggesting age selection. Conclusive comparison of naive and antigen-experienced compartments was prevented by the profiling of bulk unsorted PBMCs. Estimates of total diversity from one million sequenced T cells were regarded as lower bounds and underestimates.

The method behind the library was 5' RACE. The instrument given in TCRdb is Illumina HiSeq 2500. A second PCR of roughly 7 to 11 cycles was performed with a sample-barcoded 5' primer and a J-beta primer mix. A template-switch 5' adaptor carrying 12 random nucleotides introduced a unique molecular identifier onto each TCR beta cDNA molecule. Each sample yielded at least 3 million CDR3-containing paired-end reads. First-strand cDNA was synthesized from all RNA with the Mint cDNA synthesis kit, primed by a TRBC-specific oligonucleotide. Following uracil-DNA glycosylase treatment, a first 18-cycle PCR with universal primers M1SS and BC2_uni_R was performed on all cDNA. Under the source paper's analysis protocol: Normalization of each sample was performed by random selection of 1 million high-quality reads, each carrying a distinct molecular identifier. Instead of being binned into consensus sequences, reads with shared molecular identifiers were discarded. CDR3 identification, clonotype clustering and error correction used MiTCR with a Q25 quality threshold and the strictest error-elimination algorithm. Lower-bound total TCR beta diversity was estimated with a nonparametric unseen species model using Euler transformation. TCRdb's own reprocessing of the public reads used fastp at Q25 and MiXCR and kept productive beta chains. Entries are consolidated by CDR3 protein sequence, retaining the most common genes and DNA. The V and J calls come from TCRdb's annotation, not from the publication. In this sample the table shows about 1.5 million distinct CDR3 sequences, approximately 42% of which occur a single time. Together, the top ten hold roughly 3.7% of the sample.

Via the germline V gene, CDR1 is ENHRY and CDR2 SYGVKD. V is cut back by 9 bases and J by 5 bases, with 5 bases in the junction unmatched. The CDR3 contains 14 residues, cysteine and phenylalanine counted. CDR3 DNA only is kept here, 42 bases in frame from base 1. In regard to this clonotype: The antigen it recognizes is unknown. The sample holds no much larger clone one base away, and base qualities are not on file.

The 35 to 40 donors, aged roughly 6 to 95 years, were systemically healthy Caucasian individuals from Russia. Each donor gave about 9.2 milliliters of peripheral blood, drawn into EDTA-treated Vacutainer tubes. Ficoll-Paque density-gradient centrifugation was used to isolate PBMCs, with at least 7 million per sample. Trizol reagent was used to extract total RNA from PBMCs, with at least 5 micrograms per sample. Naive CD45RAhigh/CD27high T cell percentages were measured by flow cytometry on a PBMC aliquot from every donor. The clonotype originates from a woman aged 18-30 years in good health. The chain is encoded by TRBV10-3 joined to TRBJ2-7, and TRBD2 matches 15 of the central bases. The sample consisted of blood. The sequence in DNA is TGTGCCATAGGCGGACTAGCGGGGGGGCACGAGCAGTACTTC. Translated, this gives CAIGGLAGGHEQYF.